The 23 T cell receptor beta chains in this list originate from one sample, sequenced in a study of vaccination effects on CD4 cells after COVID-19. CD4+ T cells were isolated after around 10 days of culture. Repertoires were generated with immunoSEQ multiplex PCR, while TCRdb's copy carries only in-frame clones and drops some. This sample yields some 50,000 clones, of which roughly three fifths are seen a single time; 4.5% to 6.5% belongs to the top ten. The antigens these receptors bind are not known. Sample: CD4+ T cells from PBMCs cultured without peptide, taken before COVID-19 vaccination. The receptors originated from a human donor who received a COVID-19 vaccine.

The chain joins TRBV9 to TRBJ2-1; D may be TRBD1 (5 bases). The germline V gene encodes CDR1 SGDLS and CDR2 YYNGEE. Trimming took off 3 bases at V and 10 bases at J, with 20 bases between the two ends. The CDR3 loop spans 15 amino acids. This chain's CDR3 is CASSAQNHLRGEQFF. DNA for the CDR3: TGTGCCAGCAGCGCCCAAAACCACCTTAGGGGCGAGCAGTTCTTC.

The chain is built from TRBV7-2 and TRBJ2-1; D is ambiguous. V gave up 1 base and J gave up 3 bases, with 10 bases separating them. CDR1 is SGHTA, CDR2 FQGNSA, per germline. The CDR3 has 15 amino acids. CDR3 coding DNA: TGTGCCAGCAGCTTAGACCGAACCCTCTACAATGAGCAGTTCTTC. It translates to CASSLDRTLYNEQFF. Supplemented by reference TRBV7-2 and TRBJ2-1, the full variable domain reads GAGVSQSPSNKVTEKGKDVELRCDPISGHTALYWYRQSLGQGLEFLIYFQGNSAPDKSGLPSDRFSAERTGGSVSTLTIQRTQQEDSAVYLCASSLDRTLYNEQFFGPGTRLTVL.

In its sample, this clone was seen a few times. This sequence joins TRBV6-5 and TRBJ1-1; no firm D call. The CDR3 is made up of 14 amino acids. V lost 6 bases and J 6 bases, leaving 17 bases between the germline ends. CDR1 and CDR2 from the germline V gene are MNHEY and SVGAGI. CDR3: CASSFRGRSSEAFF. Here the CDR3 DNA reads TGTGCCAGCAGCTTCCGAGGACGTAGCTCTGAAGCTTTCTTT.

The V call is TRBV5-1, the J call TRBJ2-7; D is possibly TRBD1 (5 bases). Trimming shortened V by 0 bases and J by 4 bases, and 11 bases separated the two germline ends. This CDR3 is built from 14 residues. Germline lookup yields CDR1 SGHRS and CDR2 YFSETQ. Here the CDR3 DNA reads TGCGCCAGCAGCTTGGCCCAGGGTGGTTACGAGCAGTACTTC. The encoded protein is CASSLAQGGYEQYF.

The chain recombines TRBV29-1 with TRBJ1-1, with D possibly being TRBD1 (6 bases). The V gene lost 5 bases and the J gene lost 2 bases, with 12 bases spanning the gap. CDR1 SQVTM and CDR2 ANQGSEA come from the germline V gene. The CDR3 has 13 amino acids. The CDR3 coding sequence is TGCAGCGTTACGAGGACAGCAAACACTGAAGCTTTCTTT. Translating gives CSVTRTANTEAFF.

The CDR3 DNA sequence: TGTGCCAGCAGCCCCCCAGGGGCCGGGGAGCTGTTTTTT. Translating gives CASSPPGAGELFF. This chain links TRBV7-3 with TRBJ2-2, with D possibly being TRBD1 (6 bases). Germline CDR1 and CDR2: SGHTA and FQGTGA. This CDR3 contains 13 residues. Trimming cost V 5 bases and J 6 bases, with 10 bases left between them.

The chain is built from TRBV2 and TRBJ1-1, with D possibly TRBD1 on 5 matching bases. The V gene lost 8 bases and the J gene lost 3 bases, with 31 bases spanning the gap. Germline V gives CDR1 SNHLY, CDR2 FYNNEI. The CDR3 spans 19 residues. In DNA, the CDR3 is TGTGCCAGCCGCCTGGGTCGACTAGGACTAGGGGATCACCACACTGAAGCTTTCTTT. It is translated as CASRLGRLGLGDHHTEAFF.

This clone was detected a few times. The same CDR3 can be traced to other DNA sequences in this sample. The chain links TRBV5-1 to TRBJ1-1; the D gene is possibly TRBD1 (5 bases). The CDR3 contains 14 residues. The germline V gene encodes CDR1 SGHRS and CDR2 YFSETQ. V lost 3 bases to trimming and J lost 4 bases, with 13 bases between them. The DNA for the CDR3 is TGCGCCAGCAGCTGGGGGGGAGAAGGCACTGAAGCTTTCTTT. Protein product: CASSWGGEGTEAFF.

This chain joins TRBV3-1 (or the pseudogene TRBV3-2) and TRBJ1-1; the D is unclear. Trimming cost V 0 bases and J 0 bases, with 5 bases left between them. The CDR3 contains 14 residues. Germline V CDR1 and CDR2: LGHDT, YNNKEL (reference sequence). CDR3 region: CASSQDGLNTEAFF. The CDR3 region has the DNA TGTGCCAGCAGCCAAGATGGGTTGAACACTGAAGCTTTCTTT.

A single count supports this clone. The chain has TRBV6-5 and TRBJ1-2; D gene ambiguous. Germline V gives CDR1 MNHEY, CDR2 SVGAGI. V gave up 7 bases and J gave up 0 bases, with 9 bases separating them. The CDR3 loop spans 13 amino acids. This CDR3 is CASMAGTNYGYTF. For the CDR3, the DNA is TGTGCCAGCATGGCAGGAACTAACTATGGCTACACCTTC.

The rearrangement links TRBV7-2 to TRBJ1-1; D is unclear. The CDR3 length is 13 residues. Germline CDR1 and CDR2: SGHTA and FQGNSA. V was pared by 2 bases and J by 5 bases, with 9 bases between. The CDR3, as DNA: TGTGCCAGCAGCTTATTTACAGTGACTGAAGCTTTCTTT. It specifies CASSLFTVTEAFF.

The chain combines TRBV28 with TRBJ2-7, with D possibly being TRBD1 (6 bases). Trimming left V 2 bases short and J 4 bases short, with 18 bases between. Germline CDR1 MDHEN, CDR2 SYDVKM. The CDR3 sequence is 16 residues long. The CDR3 spells CASSLRGYYWGYEQYF. CDR3 nucleotides: TGTGCCAGCAGTTTAAGGGGGTACTACTGGGGATACGAGCAGTACTTC.

This clone was detected a few times. This chain connects TRBV4-1 to TRBJ1-4, with a possible D match to TRBD1 (5 bases). In germline, CDR1 is MGHRA, CDR2 YSYEKL. The CDR3 consists of 17 residues. Trimming took 3 bases from V and 4 from J, leaving 18 bases between them. Here the CDR3 DNA reads TGCGCCAGCAGCCATAATATTGGCTGGGGGAATAATGAAAAACTGTTTTTT. Amino acids: CASSHNIGWGNNEKLFF.

V and J are TRBV3-1 (or the pseudogene TRBV3-2) and TRBJ1-2, with 7 positions matching TRBD1. The CDR3 has 16 residues. Germline CDR1 is LGHDT and CDR2 is YNNKEL (reference sequence). The V segment lost 1 base and the J segment 1 base; nucleotides outside the gene matches: 6. The CDR3 coding sequence is TGTGCCAGCAGCCAAGGGTGGGACAGCCGTAACTATGGCTACACCTTC. Amino acid sequence: CASSQGWDSRNYGYTF.

This chain connects TRBV5-1 to TRBJ1-2; D is perhaps TRBD1 (5 bases). The CDR3 sequence is 13 residues long. The V gene's germline CDR1 is SGHRS and CDR2 YFSETQ. Deletions cut 0 bases from V and 6 bases from J, with 9 bases between. The CDR3 protein is CASSLEGTNGYTF. The CDR3 DNA reads as TGCGCCAGCAGCTTGGAGGGGACGAATGGCTACACCTTC.

The chain is built from TRBV28 and TRBJ1-4; TRBD1 matches 7 bases. CDR1 is MDHEN, CDR2 SYDVKM, per germline. Trimming cost V 6 bases and J 8 bases; bases outside gene matches: 12. The CDR3 has 15 amino acids. CDR3 DNA sequence: TGTGCCAGCAGCATCACACAGGGGTTGGTAGAAAAACTGTTTTTT. Amino acids: CASSITQGLVEKLFF.

The chain carries TRBV9 and TRBJ1-6; TRBD1 is a possible D gene (6 bases). Germline V lookup: CDR1 SGDLS, CDR2 YYNGEE. CDR3 length: 14 residues. V lost 0 bases and J lost 13, with 14 bases in between. As DNA, the CDR3 is TGTGCCAGCAGCGTAGAACAGGGAGCTGCCCCCCTCCACTTT. Protein product: CASSVEQGAAPLHF.

The chain uses TRBV5-1 and TRBJ1-1, with TRBD1 identical over 9 bases. CDR1 is SGHRS and CDR2 is YFSETQ in the germline V gene. The CDR3 is made up of 13 amino acids. Trimming took 0 bases from V and 8 from J; bases not matched to a gene: 2. The CDR3 sequence is CASSLDRGLEAFF. The CDR3 region has the DNA TGCGCCAGCAGCTTGGACAGGGGGCTCGAAGCTTTCTTT.

A few counts support this clone. This rearrangement joins TRBV4-3 to TRBJ1-5; D gene uncertain. The CDR3 contains 15 residues. Germline V CDR1 and CDR2: LGHNA, YSLEER. With 1 base removed from V and 9 bases from J, the gap between germline ends came to 16 bases. CDR3 coding DNA: TGCGCCAGCAGCCAAGCTTCCGACGAGGTTCGGCCCCAGCATTTT. This translates into CASSQASDEVRPQHF.

There are a few counts of this clone. The J gene is TRBJ2-1, the V gene TRBV19, with 7 nucleotides matching TRBD2. Germline V gives CDR1 LNHDA, CDR2 SQIVND (reference sequence). V shed 4 bases and J 6 bases; nucleotides not matched to a gene: 3. The CDR3 contains 13 residues. The CDR3 protein is CASSRRGFNEQFF. The CDR3 region has the DNA TGTGCCAGTAGTAGGCGGGGGTTCAATGAGCAGTTCTTC. The full variable domain, in which reference TRBV19 and TRBJ2-1 provide the parts outside the CDR3, is DGGITQSPKYLFRKEGQNVTLSCEQNLNHDAMYWYRQDPGQGLRLIYYSQIVNDFQKGDIAEGYSVSREKKESFPLTVTSAQKNPTAFYLCASSRRGFNEQFFGPGTRLTVL.

CDR3 residues: CASSLVDSNYGYTF. DNA for the CDR3: TGTGCCAGCAGCTTAGTAGACAGCAACTATGGCTACACCTTC. The chain combines TRBV7-9 with TRBJ1-2, with a possible D match to TRBD1 (5 bases). Germline values: CDR1 SEHNR, CDR2 FQNEAQ (reference sequence). V lost 1 base to trimming and J lost 2 bases, with 8 bases between them. The CDR3 sequence is 14 residues long.

This clone was counted a few times. This chain links TRBV7-9 with TRBJ2-7, with a weak D call TRBD1 (6 bases). This CDR3 contains 12 residues. Trimming shortened V by 4 bases and J by 3 bases, and 7 bases separated the two germline ends. The germline CDR1 and CDR2 sequences are SEHNR and FQNEAQ (reference sequence). The CDR3 DNA follows: TGTGCCAGCAGCTCACAGGGCTACGAGCAGTACTTC. Translation: CASSSQGYEQYF.

The V and J genes are TRBV18 and TRBJ1-1; TRBD1 is a possible D gene (6 bases). Germline CDR1 reads KGHSH; CDR2 reads LQKENI. This CDR3 has 14 residues. V was cut by 5 bases and J by 11 bases, with 21 bases left in between. The CDR3 protein is CASSEGVKPSVAFF. The CDR3 nucleotides read TGTGCCAGCTCAGAGGGGGTTAAACCCTCTGTCGCTTTCTTT. Combining the CDR3 with reference TRBV18 and TRBJ1-1 gives the whole variable domain NAGVMQNPRHLVRRRGQEARLRCSPMKGHSHVYWYRQLPEEGLKFMVYLQKENIIDESGMPKERFSAEFPKEGPSILRIQQVVRGDSAAYFCASSEGVKPSVAFFGQGTRLTVV.